The clone carrying this T cell receptor (beta chain) was picked up one time. The sample comes from a study of T cells in tuberculosis. Study summary: Sequenced TCRs come from CD1B-GMM tetramer-binding T cells.

Thawed, overnight-rested PBMC were stained with GMM-loaded CD1B tetramer, viability dye and anti-CD3, then sorted. The lipid loaded on the CD1B tetramers was C32 glucose monomycolate from Rhodococcus equi. Each donor contributed 75,000 to 100,000 sorted tetramer-negative cells. Germline V gene sequence: CDR1 MNHEY, CDR2 SMNVEV (reference sequence). The V and J ends lost 5 bases and 2 bases, in that order; junction bases with no gene match: 13. The CDR3 totals 18 residues. Sequencing of TCR-alpha and TCR-beta chains was unpaired. Repertoires were generated with immunoSEQ multiplex PCR, while TCRdb's copy carries only in-frame clones and drops some. This sample has 85,000 to 90,000 clones, with around 90% found just once.

Sample: CD1b-GMM tetramer-negative cells sorted from PBMCs. This clonotype originated in an adult woman with latent tuberculosis. The chain links TRBV27 to TRBJ2-3; 10 bases agree with TRBD2. The CDR3 is CASSPPPALAGDTDTQYF. CDR3 bases: TGTGCCAGCAGTCCCCCCCCGGCTCTAGCGGGGGACACAGATACGCAGTATTTT.